This entry lists 27 T cell receptor beta chains sequenced from one sample in a study of blood T cell repertoires in COVID-19. Sequencing used immunoSEQ multiplex PCR; TCRdb keeps in-frame clones, though not all of them. Among 350,000 to 400,000 clones listed, over 75% were seen once. Sequencing was performed on PBMCs or T cells enriched from blood (not recorded which). These receptors all stem from a woman in her 30s with acute COVID-19.

The chain has TRBV5-1 and TRBJ2-3; D not certain. This CDR3 contains 13 residues. Trimming cost V 5 bases and J 1 base, with 8 bases left between them. The V gene's germline CDR1 is SGHRS and CDR2 YFSETQ. The CDR3 nucleotides read TGCGCCAGCAGTTGGCAGGGCACAGATACGCAGTATTTT. Amino acid sequence: CASSWQGTDTQYF.

This clone was recorded a few times. The gene calls are TRBV7-6 and TRBJ1-1, with a weak D call TRBD1 (6 bases). Germline V gene data show CDR1 as SGHVS and CDR2 as FNYEAQ. V was clipped by 1 base and J by 2 bases, with 11 bases between them. The CDR3 has 15 residues. This CDR3 is CASSLVGQSNTEAFF. The CDR3 nucleotides are TGTGCCAGCAGCTTAGTCGGACAGAGTAACACTGAAGCTTTCTTT.

CDR3: CASSLVTGPNQPQHF. In nucleotides, the CDR3 is TGTGCCAGCAGCTTGGTGACAGGGCCCAATCAGCCCCAGCATTTT. J is TRBJ1-5 and V is TRBV7-2; 7 nucleotides agree with TRBD1. Trimming removed 3 bases from V and 3 bases from J; junction bases left unmatched: 5. The germline CDR1 and CDR2 sequences are SGHTA and FQGNSA. The CDR3 sequence is 15 residues long.

This clone has just one count. This rearrangement joins TRBV3-1 (or the pseudogene TRBV3-2) to TRBJ1-4, with TRBD1 matching 8 bases. Looked up from germline, CDR1 is LGHDT and CDR2 is YNNKEL (reference sequence). This CDR3 spans 14 amino acids. Trimming cost V 1 base and J 8 bases; bases outside gene matches: 3. In nucleotides, the CDR3 is TGTGCCAGCAGCCAAGGACAGGGGAGGGAAAAACTGTTTTTT. It codes for CASSQGQGREKLFF.

This rearrangement joins TRBV2 to TRBJ2-3; D remains unclear. Per the germline V gene, CDR1 is SNHLY and CDR2 is FYNNEI. The CDR3 totals 12 residues. Deletions cut 6 bases from V and 0 bases from J, with 4 bases between. Here the CDR3 DNA reads TGTGCCAGCAGGGCAAGCACAGATACGCAGTATTTT. It translates to CASRASTDTQYF.

This clone was seen a handful of times. The rearrangement uses TRBV18 and TRBJ2-1, with D possibly matching TRBD2 (6 bases). This CDR3 has 14 amino acids. The V end was cut by 3 bases, the J end by 9 bases, with 15 bases between. The germline CDR1 and CDR2 sequences are KGHSH and LQKENI. Here the CDR3 reads CASSPTRSDPEQFF. The CDR3 region has the DNA TGTGCCAGCTCACCGACTAGATCCGATCCTGAGCAGTTCTTC.

The chain employs TRBV11-2 and TRBJ2-1; 11 nucleotides align to TRBD2. The CDR3 sequence is 15 residues long. The V and J ends lost 6 bases and 6 bases, in that order; junction bases with no gene match: 7. Germline V gives CDR1 SGHAT, CDR2 FQNNGV. The DNA for the CDR3 is TGTGCCAGCAGGTTGACTAGCGGGGAGCTCAATGAGCAGTTCTTC. Translating it yields CASRLTSGELNEQFF.

The V and J genes are TRBV12-3 or TRBV12-4 and TRBJ1-6, with D unclear. Trimming stripped 7 bases from V and 5 bases from J, with 9 bases between. The CDR3 runs to 13 residues. The CDR3 DNA sequence: TGTGCCAGCAAAAAAATCGATAATTCACCCCTCCACTTT. It encodes CASKKIDNSPLHF.

This chain connects TRBV6-1 to TRBJ1-4; D not certain. The CDR3 contains 16 residues. The V and J ends lost 2 bases and 5 bases respectively, with 15 bases between them. Germline V gives CDR1 MNHNS, CDR2 SASEGT. CDR3 DNA: TGTGCCAGCAGTGAAAAAGCGGCAGCCCTCAATGAAAAACTGTTTTTT. Encoded protein: CASSEKAAALNEKLFF.

The chain employs TRBV6-5 and TRBJ2-1; 9 bases are shared with TRBD1. V shed 6 bases and J 7 bases; nucleotides not matched to a gene: 4. The CDR3 totals 13 residues. Germline CDR1 and CDR2: MNHEY and SVGAGI. CDR3 DNA sequence: TGTGCCAGCAGCGGACAGGGGACGAATGAGCAGTTCTTC. It encodes CASSGQGTNEQFF.

This clone was seen a few times. The rearrangement joins TRBV4-3 to TRBJ2-3, with D maybe TRBD2 (5 bases). Trimming shortened V by 1 base and J by 0 bases, and 8 bases separated the two germline ends. Germline V CDR1 and CDR2: LGHNA, YSLEER. CDR3 length equals 15 residues. The CDR3 loop reads CASSQVTGSTDTQYF. CDR3 DNA sequence: TGCGCCAGCAGCCAAGTAACGGGGAGCACAGATACGCAGTATTTT.

V gene TRBV29-1 combines with J gene TRBJ2-3; D is uncertain. Trimming took 6 bases from V and 1 from J, leaving 8 bases between them. CDR1 SQVTM and CDR2 ANQGSEA come from the germline V gene. The CDR3 is 12 residues long. The CDR3, as DNA: TGCAGCGTCAGTCAGGGCACAGATACGCAGTATTTT. Translating it yields CSVSQGTDTQYF.

The V and J genes are TRBV5-1 and TRBJ1-2, with D perhaps TRBD1 (5 bases). Trimming took off 3 bases at V and 0 bases at J, with 18 bases between the two ends. CDR3 length equals 17 residues. Looked up from germline, CDR1 is SGHRS and CDR2 is YFSETQ. The CDR3 DNA reads as TGCGCCAGCAGCTCGCCAGACCGACAGTCGGCTAACTATGGCTACACCTTC. Protein sequence: CASSSPDRQSANYGYTF.

This chain joins TRBV7-2 and TRBJ2-3; 7 nucleotides match TRBD2. CDR3 length: 12 residues. V lost 5 bases and J lost 8; bases outside the gene matches: 4. The germline V gene encodes CDR1 SGHTA and CDR2 FQGNSA. The CDR3 DNA reads TGTGCCAGCAGCCGTGGGACTATTACGCAGTATTTT. Amino acids: CASSRGTITQYF.

This chain links TRBV11-2 with TRBJ1-1; tentative D call: TRBD1 (5 bases). Germline CDR1 SGHAT, CDR2 FQNNGV. Trimming cost V 3 bases and J 4 bases, with 15 bases left between them. CDR3 length: 15 amino acids. CDR3 coding DNA: TGTGCCAGCAGCTTCCGGTTGACAGCGGGCACTGAAGCTTTCTTT. Its translation: CASSFRLTAGTEAFF.

DNA of the CDR3: TGCAGCGCGGAGACCCAGGCGAGCACAGATACGCAGTATTTT. Translating gives CSAETQASTDTQYF. The chain joins TRBV29-1 to TRBJ2-3, with D hard to call. Looked up from germline, CDR1 is SQVTM and CDR2 is ANQGSEA. The germline V and J ends were trimmed by 7 bases and 0 bases, with 14 bases remaining between them. The CDR3 runs 14 residues.

The V and J genes are TRBV30 and TRBJ1-2; TRBD1 might be the D (5 bases). Germline values: CDR1 GTSNPN, CDR2 SVGIG (reference sequence). The germline V and J ends were trimmed by 3 bases and 4 bases, with 21 bases remaining between them. This CDR3 comprises 16 residues. CDR3 DNA sequence: TGTGCCTGGAGGCCTGGAGGGACCGCGGGGCGCTATGGCTACACCTTC. Its protein is CAWRPGGTAGRYGYTF.

The J gene is TRBJ1-5, the V gene TRBV19; D is uncertain. The V end lost 1 base, the J end lost 0 bases, and 10 bases lay between the germline ends. Germline lookup yields CDR1 LNHDA and CDR2 SQIVND (reference sequence). This CDR3 is 16 amino acids long. CDR3 loop: CASSIAGFNSNQPQHF. CDR3 sequence (DNA): TGTGCCAGTAGTATAGCAGGATTCAATAGCAATCAGCCCCAGCATTTT.

The J gene is TRBJ1-2, the V gene TRBV2, with unresolved D. Germline V CDR1 and CDR2: SNHLY, FYNNEI. The CDR3 has 14 residues. Trimming left V 7 bases short and J 0 bases short, with 12 bases between. The CDR3 sequence: CASKRGEANYGYTF. CDR3 sequence (DNA): TGTGCCAGCAAGCGGGGAGAAGCTAACTATGGCTACACCTTC.

V and J are TRBV6-1 and TRBJ1-5; possible D gene TRBD1, 5 bases. This CDR3 region has 16 residues. V gave up 4 bases and J gave up 2 bases, with 15 bases separating them. The germline gives CDR1 MNHNS, CDR2 SASEGT. The DNA of the CDR3 is TGTGCCAGCAGTGCCCCTCGACAGTTGGGCAATCAGCCCCAGCATTTT. This sequence encodes CASSAPRQLGNQPQHF.

The CDR3 spells CASSIGTGTLGNYGYTF. The CDR3 DNA follows: TGTGCCAGTAGTATTGGGACAGGAACACTAGGAAACTATGGCTACACCTTC. V and J are TRBV19 and TRBJ1-2, with 8 bases lining up with TRBD1. J was trimmed by 2 bases and V by 3 bases; bases with no gene match: 11. The germline V gene encodes CDR1 LNHDA and CDR2 SQIVND (reference sequence). The CDR3 has 17 residues.

This clone was recorded a few times. This chain links TRBV5-1 with TRBJ1-1; a weak D match, TRBD1 (5 bases). Trimming pared 0 bases from V and 11 bases from J, leaving 14 bases between. CDR1 is SGHRS, CDR2 YFSETQ, per germline. This CDR3 is 13 amino acids long. The CDR3 DNA reads TGCGCCAGCAGCTTGGCCGGAGGGGTTCAGGCTTTCTTT. Amino acids: CASSLAGGVQAFF.

There are many counts of this clone. The chain links TRBV7-3 to TRBJ1-1; D perhaps matches TRBD1 (6 bases). The CDR3 has 15 amino acids. The germline V and J ends were trimmed by 5 bases and 1 base, with 14 bases remaining between them. Germline assignment: CDR1 SGHTA and CDR2 FQGTGA. As DNA, the CDR3 is TGTGCCAGCAGCCCCCAGGGGACGGAGAACACTGAAGCTTTCTTT. Amino acids: CASSPQGTENTEAFF.

The genes are TRBV18 and TRBJ1-4; TRBD1 aligns across 8 bases. Germline-derived CDR1 and CDR2 are KGHSH and LQKENI. V shed 4 bases, J shed 7 bases, and the junction held 5 bases outside the gene matches. The CDR3 contains 14 residues. The CDR3 bases are TGTGCCAGCTCACGAGACAGGGGAGGTGAAAAACTGTTTTTT. Its protein is CASSRDRGGEKLFF.

The count of this clone is one. The J gene is TRBJ1-6, the V gene TRBV9; D is unresolved. Trimming shortened V by 0 bases and J by 0 bases, and 13 bases separated the two germline ends. CDR1 SGDLS and CDR2 YYNGEE come from the germline V gene. The CDR3 sequence is 18 residues long. The CDR3 nucleotides read TGTGCCAGCAGCGTAGACCCGACTAGGAGCTCCTATAATTCACCCCTCCACTTT. The encoded protein is CASSVDPTRSSYNSPLHF. Looking up the rest from reference TRBV9 and TRBJ1-6 gives the full variable domain: DSGVTQTPKHLITATGQRVTLRCSPRSGDLSVYWYQQSLDQGLQFLIQYYNGEERAKGNILERFSAQQFPDLHSELNLSSLELGDSALYFCASSVDPTRSSYNSPLHFGNGTRLTVT.

This clone was detected once. The chain uses TRBV7-9 and TRBJ1-1; D remains ambiguous. The CDR3 spans 13 residues. The germline gives CDR1 SEHNR, CDR2 FQNEAQ (reference sequence). V shed 0 bases and J shed 8 bases, with 10 bases lying between them. CDR3 sequence (DNA): TGTGCCAGCAGCTTAGCGGGCCCGACAGAAGCTTTCTTT. Its protein product is CASSLAGPTEAFF.

The V gene is TRBV7-9, the J gene TRBJ2-7; D is possibly TRBD1 (7 bases). The germline CDR1 and CDR2 sequences are SEHNR and FQNEAQ (reference sequence). The V gene lost 7 bases and the J gene lost 1 base, with 14 bases spanning the gap. The CDR3 length is 14 residues. CDR3 protein: CASISGGGSYEQYF. CDR3 DNA sequence: TGTGCCAGCATCTCAGGGGGAGGTTCCTACGAGCAGTACTTC.